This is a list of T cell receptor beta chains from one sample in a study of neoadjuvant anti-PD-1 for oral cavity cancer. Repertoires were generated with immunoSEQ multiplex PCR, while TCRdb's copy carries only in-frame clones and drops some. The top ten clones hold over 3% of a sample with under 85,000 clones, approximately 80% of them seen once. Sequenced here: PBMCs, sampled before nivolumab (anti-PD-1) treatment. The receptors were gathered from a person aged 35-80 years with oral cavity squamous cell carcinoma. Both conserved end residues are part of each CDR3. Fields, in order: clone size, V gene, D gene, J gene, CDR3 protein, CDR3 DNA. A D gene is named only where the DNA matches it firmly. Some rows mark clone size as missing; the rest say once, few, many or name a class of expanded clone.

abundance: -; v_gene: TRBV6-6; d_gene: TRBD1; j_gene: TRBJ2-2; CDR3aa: CASSQPGQGAGELFF; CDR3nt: TGTGCCAGCAGTCAACCGGGACAGGGGGCCGGGGAGCTGTTTTTT
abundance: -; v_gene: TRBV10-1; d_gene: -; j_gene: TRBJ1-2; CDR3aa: CASSGGRGPNYGYTF; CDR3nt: TGCGCCAGCAGTGGTGGGCGGGGGCCTAACTATGGCTACACCTTC
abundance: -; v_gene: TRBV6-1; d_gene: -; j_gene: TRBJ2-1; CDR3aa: CASSERGNSYNEQFF; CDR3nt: TGTGCCAGCAGTGAGAGGGGGAACTCCTACAATGAGCAGTTCTTC
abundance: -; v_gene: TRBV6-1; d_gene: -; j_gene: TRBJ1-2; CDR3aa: CASSEGLLGDGYTF; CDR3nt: TGTGCCAGCAGTGAGGGGCTCCTGGGGGATGGCTACACCTTC
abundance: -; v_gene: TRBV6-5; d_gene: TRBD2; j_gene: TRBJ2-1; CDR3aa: CASSYSKRELGNEQFF; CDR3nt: TGTGCCAGCAGTTACTCAAAGCGGGAGCTCGGCAATGAGCAGTTCTTC
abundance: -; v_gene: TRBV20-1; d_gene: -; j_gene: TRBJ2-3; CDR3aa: CSARWDTQYF; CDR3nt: TGCAGTGCTAGGTGGGATACGCAGTATTTT
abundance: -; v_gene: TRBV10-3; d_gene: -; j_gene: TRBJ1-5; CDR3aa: CAISESGGGNQPQHF; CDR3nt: TGTGCCATCAGTGAGTCGGGAGGGGGCAATCAGCCCCAGCATTTT
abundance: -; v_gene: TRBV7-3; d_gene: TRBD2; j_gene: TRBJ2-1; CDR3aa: CASSLTAGTSGSYNEQFF; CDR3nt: TGTGCCAGCAGCTTAACCGCCGGGACTAGCGGGAGTTACAATGAGCAGTTCTTC
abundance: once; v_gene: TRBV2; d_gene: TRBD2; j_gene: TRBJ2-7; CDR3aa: CASSEGDAGDAQYF; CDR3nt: TGTGCCAGCAGTGAAGGTGATGCGGGGGACGCGCAGTACTTC
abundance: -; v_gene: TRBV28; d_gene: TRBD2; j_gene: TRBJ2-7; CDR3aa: CASSFILAGGPNYDYEQYF; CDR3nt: TGTGCCAGCAGTTTTATCCTAGCGGGAGGGCCCAACTACGACTACGAGCAGTACTTC
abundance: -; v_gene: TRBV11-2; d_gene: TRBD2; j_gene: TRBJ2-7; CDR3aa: CASSFSGSVNEQYF; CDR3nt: TGTGCCAGCAGCTTTAGCGGGAGTGTCAACGAGCAGTACTTC
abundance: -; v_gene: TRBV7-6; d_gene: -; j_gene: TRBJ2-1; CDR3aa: CASGGPGNEQFF; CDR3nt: TGTGCCTCCGGGGGGCCAGGCAATGAGCAGTTCTTC
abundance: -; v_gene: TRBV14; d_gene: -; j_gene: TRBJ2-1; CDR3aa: CASSPIGGSLYNEQFF; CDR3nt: TGTGCCAGCAGCCCGATAGGGGGGTCCCTCTACAATGAGCAGTTCTTC
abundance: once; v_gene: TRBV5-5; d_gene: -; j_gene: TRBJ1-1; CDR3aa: CASSQGPTNTEAFF; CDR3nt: TGTGCCAGCAGCCAGGGACCGACGAACACTGAAGCTTTCTTT
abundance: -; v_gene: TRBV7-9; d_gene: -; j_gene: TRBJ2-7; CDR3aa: CASSLGTATYEQYF; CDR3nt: TGTGCCAGCAGCCTAGGGACTGCTACCTACGAGCAGTACTTC
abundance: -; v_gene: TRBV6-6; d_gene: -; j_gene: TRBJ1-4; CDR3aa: CASSSSGAWEKLFF; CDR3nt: TGTGCCAGCAGTTCCTCAGGGGCCTGGGAAAAACTGTTTTTT
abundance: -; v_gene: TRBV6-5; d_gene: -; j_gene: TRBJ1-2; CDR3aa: CASGGGGGYTF; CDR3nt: TGTGCCAGCGGGGGGGGAGGTGGCTACACCTTC
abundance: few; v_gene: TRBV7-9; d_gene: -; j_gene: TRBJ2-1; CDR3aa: CASSLVVRNNEQFF; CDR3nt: TGTGCCAGCAGCTTAGTGGTTAGGAACAATGAGCAGTTCTTC
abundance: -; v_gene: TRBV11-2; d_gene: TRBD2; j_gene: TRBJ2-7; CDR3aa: CASSSGTSEYEQYF; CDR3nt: TGTGCCAGCAGCAGTGGGACTAGCGAGTACGAGCAGTACTTC
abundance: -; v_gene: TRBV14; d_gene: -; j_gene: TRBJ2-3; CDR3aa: CASSQDFSWGADTQYF; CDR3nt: TGTGCCAGCAGCCAAGATTTTAGCTGGGGGGCAGATACGCAGTATTTT
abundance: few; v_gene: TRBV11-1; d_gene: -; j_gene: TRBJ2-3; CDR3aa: CASSFASLGDTQYF; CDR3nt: TGTGCCAGCAGCTTTGCTAGCTTGGGAGATACGCAGTATTTT
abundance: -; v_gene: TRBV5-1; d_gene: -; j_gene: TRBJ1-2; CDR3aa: CASSSSGGTAFDGYTF; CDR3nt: TGCGCCAGCAGCTCTTCCGGCGGGACCGCGTTCGATGGCTACACCTTC
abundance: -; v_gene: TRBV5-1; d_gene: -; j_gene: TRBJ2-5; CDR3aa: CASSLFEGGETQYF; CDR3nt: TGCGCCAGCAGCCTGTTTGAGGGGGGAGAGACCCAGTACTTC
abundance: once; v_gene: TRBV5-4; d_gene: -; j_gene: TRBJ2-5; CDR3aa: CASSLVSVQETQYF; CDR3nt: TGTGCCAGCAGCTTGGTATCCGTACAAGAGACCCAGTACTTC